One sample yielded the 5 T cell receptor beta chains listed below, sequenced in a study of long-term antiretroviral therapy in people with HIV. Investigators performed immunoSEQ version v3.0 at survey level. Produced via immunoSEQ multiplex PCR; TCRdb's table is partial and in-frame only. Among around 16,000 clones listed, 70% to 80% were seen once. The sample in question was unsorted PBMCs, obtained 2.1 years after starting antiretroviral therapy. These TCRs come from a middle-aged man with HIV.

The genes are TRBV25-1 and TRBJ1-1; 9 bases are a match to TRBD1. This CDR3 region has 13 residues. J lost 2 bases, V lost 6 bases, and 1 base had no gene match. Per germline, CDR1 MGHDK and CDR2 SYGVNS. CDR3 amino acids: CASRGQGNTEAFF. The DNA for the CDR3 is TGTGCCAGCAGGGGACAGGGTAACACTGAAGCTTTCTTT.

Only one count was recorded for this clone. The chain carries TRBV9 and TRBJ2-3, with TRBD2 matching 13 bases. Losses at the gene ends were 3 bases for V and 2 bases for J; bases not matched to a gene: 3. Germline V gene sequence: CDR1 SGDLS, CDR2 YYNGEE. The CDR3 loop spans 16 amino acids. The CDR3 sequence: CASSETSGGVTDTQYF. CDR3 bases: TGTGCCAGCAGCGAAACTAGCGGGGGGGTCACAGATACGCAGTATTTT.

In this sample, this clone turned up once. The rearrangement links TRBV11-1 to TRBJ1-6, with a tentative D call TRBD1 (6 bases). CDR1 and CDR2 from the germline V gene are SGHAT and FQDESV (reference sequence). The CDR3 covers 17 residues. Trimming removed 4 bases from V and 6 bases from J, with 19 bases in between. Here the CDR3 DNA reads TGTGCCAGCAGCTCCCCCTCCGGACAGTCCATTAATTCACCCCTCCACTTT. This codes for CASSSPSGQSINSPLHF.

The DNA of the CDR3 is TGCGCCAGCAGCTCGGGACAGACCCTCCAACCCGCGAACACCGGGGAGCTGTTTTTT. It encodes CASSSGQTLQPANTGELFF. The chain recombines TRBV5-1 with TRBJ2-2; the match to TRBD1 covers 7 bases. This CDR3 has 19 amino acids. V shed 3 bases and J 0 bases; nucleotides not matched to a gene: 14. Germline CDR1 reads SGHRS; CDR2 reads YFSETQ.

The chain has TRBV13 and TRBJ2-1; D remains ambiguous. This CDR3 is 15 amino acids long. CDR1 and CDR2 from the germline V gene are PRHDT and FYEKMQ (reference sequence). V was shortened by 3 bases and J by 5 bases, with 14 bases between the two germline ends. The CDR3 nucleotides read TGTGCCAGCAGCTTCTGGCAGGCTGGGCACAATGAGCAGTTCTTC. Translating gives CASSFWQAGHNEQFF.